The present TCR beta chain was sequenced within a study of CD8 T cells in ankylosing spondylitis. Whole-study findings and limits: Matched synovial fluid from ankylosing spondylitis patients was reported to be enriched for disease-linked clones.

Construction of TCR beta libraries was performed using quantitative 5'-RACE with molecular barcodes. TCRdb reprocessed the 5' RACE reads with MiXCR, giving one entry per CDR3 protein. The sample shows roughly 200,000 distinct CDR3 sequences, over 10% of them seen only once. This CDR3 spans 14 amino acids. The germline gives CDR1 SSHAT, CDR2 FNYEAQ (reference sequence). This clonotype was counted only a few times. Its antigen is not identified. The junction does not match germline at one end; this may be a read error. The chain links TRBV7-7 to TRBJ2-3, with a tentative D call TRBD2 (5 bases). The specimen was blood, either unsorted or a sorted T cell fraction (not recorded which). This receptor was identified in a male donor with ankylosing spondylitis or in good health (not recorded which). The CDR3 loop is CASSPSRSRDTQFF. Written as DNA, the CDR3 is TGTGCCAGCAGCCCCTCCCGCAGCCGGGATACGCAGTTTTTT.